This passage covers 18 T cell receptor beta chains from one sample sequenced in a study of T cells in Graves' hyperthyroidism and ophthalmopathy. Researchers amplified the TCR beta CDR3 regions from RNA transcripts. Researchers ran a first-round RT-PCR on the TCR CDR3 using the HTBI primer set. In TCRdb, the multiplex PCR reads were re-called with MiXCR into one record per CDR3 protein. This table has 450,000 to 500,000 distinct CDR3 sequences, around a fifth appearing once. The sample comprised blood. These receptor sequences come from a woman in her 70s with Graves' ophthalmopathy.

This clonotype was counted only a few times. The V gene is TRBV30, the J gene TRBJ2-3; D is tentatively TRBD1 or TRBD2 (5 bases each). In germline, CDR1 is GTSNPN, CDR2 SVGIG (reference sequence). The CDR3 consists of 14 residues. With 3 bases removed from V and 8 bases from J, the gap between germline ends came to 18 bases. In DNA form, the CDR3 reads TGTGCCTGGAGACTCCGGGACCCTATGTTTACGCAGTATTTT. It specifies CAWRLRDPMFTQYF.

This chain connects TRBV18 to TRBJ2-1; a possible D gene is TRBD1 (5 bases). V was cut by 5 bases and J by 2 bases, with 16 bases left in between. CDR1 is KGHSH, CDR2 LQKENI, per germline. The CDR3 is 16 residues long. The CDR3 coding sequence is TGTGCCAGCTCAACGCTCCCGAGACAGCCCTACAATGAGCAGTTCTTC. This codes for CASSTLPRQPYNEQFF.

The CDR3 nucleotides are TGTGCCTGGAGTGGGGGGAGTGGAAACACCATATATTTT. Translating gives CAWSGGSGNTIYF. The chain employs TRBV30 and TRBJ1-3, with a possible D match to TRBD1 (5 bases). V gave up 1 base and J gave up 3 bases, with 7 bases separating them. The CDR3 totals 13 residues. Looked up from germline, CDR1 is GTSNPN and CDR2 is SVGIG (reference sequence).

This clonotype turned up a few times. This chain links TRBV12-3 or TRBV12-4 with TRBJ1-5; D not certain. The V end lost 0 bases, the J end lost 7 bases, and 10 bases lay between the germline ends. This CDR3 region has 14 residues. The CDR3, as DNA: TGTGCCAGCAGTTTAGCGCATATAAGCCAGCCCCAGCATTTT. Encoded protein: CASSLAHISQPQHF.

The gene calls are TRBV18 and TRBJ1-1; D not resolved. Germline CDR1 is KGHSH and CDR2 is LQKENI. The CDR3 consists of 14 residues. The V end lost 6 bases, the J end lost 1 base, and 12 bases lay between the germline ends. CDR3 protein: CASSQAPANTEAFF. The CDR3 nucleotides are TGTGCCAGCTCTCAGGCTCCGGCGAACACTGAAGCTTTCTTT.

In its sample, this clonotype was seen a few times. V and J are TRBV20-1 and TRBJ2-3, with TRBD2 matching 11 bases. With V trimmed by 5 bases and J by 2 bases, 6 bases remained unmatched. The CDR3 has 15 amino acids. CDR1 is DFQATT and CDR2 is SNEGSKA in the germline V gene (reference sequence). The CDR3 sequence: CSALGTSGLTDTQYF. Here the CDR3 DNA reads TGCAGTGCTCTCGGGACTAGCGGACTCACAGATACGCAGTATTTT.

This clonotype has a handful of counts. The chain recombines TRBV3-1 with TRBJ2-5, with D possibly TRBD2 on 6 matching bases. Germline-derived CDR1 and CDR2 are LGHDT and YNNKEL (reference sequence). The CDR3 totals 15 residues. Deletions cut 4 bases from V and 5 bases from J, with 17 bases between. CDR3: CASSRDRLEGETQYF. The CDR3 bases are TGTGCCAGCAGCCGCGACCGACTAGAGGGGGAGACCCAGTACTTC.

This clonotype was counted many times. The V and J genes are TRBV28 and TRBJ1-1; D uncertain. V was cut by 6 bases and J by 7 bases, with 15 bases left in between. The CDR3 is made up of 13 amino acids. Looked up from germline, CDR1 is MDHEN and CDR2 is SYDVKM. The CDR3 DNA reads as TGTGCCAGCAGCTTGACACCTTCTTTTGAAGCTTTCTTT. The encoded protein is CASSLTPSFEAFF.

In DNA, the CDR3 is TGTGCCAGCAGTGGATACAGGGGATATAATTCACCCCTCCACTTT. Protein: CASSGYRGYNSPLHF. The gene calls are TRBV6-1 and TRBJ1-6; 7 nucleotides line up with TRBD1. Germline loops: CDR1 MNHNS, CDR2 SASEGT. The CDR3 sequence is 15 residues long. V trimming: 4 bases; J trimming: 4 bases; junction bases outside the gene matches: 4.

This clonotype occurred once. This chain uses TRBV29-1 with TRBJ2-7; 8 bases fit TRBD1. The J call may be incorrect, as the DNA end agrees better with TRBJ2-1. CDR3 length: 13 residues. Germline-derived CDR1 and CDR2 are SQVTM and ANQGSEA. This CDR3 reads CSVETGGSYEQFF. The CDR3 DNA is TGCAGCGTTGAAACAGGGGGATCCTACGAGCAGTTCTTC.

The chain recombines TRBV4-3 with TRBJ2-3; D possibly corresponds to TRBD1 (5 bases). Trimming cost V 0 bases and J 0 bases, with 22 bases left between them. The germline V gene encodes CDR1 LGHNA and CDR2 YSLEER. The CDR3 covers 20 residues. This CDR3 reads CASSQDEGAGSLSSTDTQYF. The CDR3 DNA follows: TGCGCCAGCAGCCAAGATGAAGGGGCAGGCAGCCTCTCTAGCACAGATACGCAGTATTTT.

This clonotype was observed at least ten times. The J gene is TRBJ2-7, the V gene TRBV7-8; D may be TRBD2 (5 bases). V gave up 5 bases and J gave up 2 bases, with 7 bases separating them. Germline-derived CDR1 and CDR2 are SGHVS and FQNEAQ. The CDR3 totals 12 residues. CDR3 residues: CASSGETYEQYF. The CDR3 region has the DNA TGTGCCAGCAGCGGGGAGACCTACGAGCAGTACTTC.

A few counts support this clonotype. J is TRBJ2-1 and V is TRBV7-8, with TRBD2 matching over 9 bases. Germline loops: CDR1 SGHVS, CDR2 FQNEAQ. V trimming: 5 bases; J trimming: 9 bases; junction bases outside the gene matches: 14. The CDR3 is made up of 16 amino acids. The CDR3 region is CASSTAAAGGEVEQFF. CDR3 nucleotides: TGTGCCAGCAGCACAGCTGCAGCGGGAGGAGAGGTTGAGCAGTTCTTC.

V is TRBV7-9 and J is TRBJ2-5, with 10 positions matching TRBD2. CDR3 length equals 15 residues. J gave up 0 bases and V 4 bases, and 2 bases lay outside the gene matches. Germline V CDR1 and CDR2: SEHNR, FQNEAQ (reference sequence). For the CDR3, the DNA is TGTGCCAGCAGCTCGGGACTAGCGTACCAAGAGACCCAGTACTTC. It specifies CASSSGLAYQETQYF.

The chain employs TRBV6-1 and TRBJ2-1, with unresolved D. CDR1 MNHNS and CDR2 SASEGT come from the germline V gene. The CDR3 is 12 amino acids. With 6 bases removed from V and 6 bases from J, the gap between germline ends came to 9 bases. The chain's CDR3 is CASSSLSNEQFF. The DNA of the CDR3 is TGTGCCAGCAGCTCCCTCTCCAATGAGCAGTTCTTC.

This clonotype has more than one count but fewer than ten. This chain connects TRBV18 to TRBJ1-2; no definite D call. V lost 6 bases to trimming and J lost 2 bases, with 7 bases between them. This CDR3 is 12 amino acids long. From germline, CDR1 is KGHSH and CDR2 LQKENI. CDR3: CASSDGNYGYTF. The CDR3 coding sequence is TGTGCCAGCTCCGACGGAAACTATGGCTACACCTTC.

The gene calls are TRBV12-3 or TRBV12-4 and TRBJ1-5, with D maybe TRBD1 (6 bases). CDR3 size: 15 residues. Trimming left V 3 bases short and J 4 bases short, with 13 bases between. The CDR3 DNA is TGTGCCAGCAGTTTTAGGGGGGTAATGAATCAGCCCCAGCATTTT. This codes for CASSFRGVMNQPQHF.

This rearrangement joins TRBV5-6 to TRBJ1-5; a weak D match, TRBD1 (5 bases). Germline CDR1 is SGHDT and CDR2 is YYEEEE. Trimming stripped 4 bases from V and 0 bases from J, with 11 bases between. The CDR3 length is 15 residues. The CDR3 sequence: CASSIGDFSNQPQHF. The CDR3 coding sequence is TGTGCCAGCAGCATAGGGGACTTTAGCAATCAGCCCCAGCATTTT.